This T cell receptor beta chain comes out of a study of cytomegalovirus exposure and HLA in healthy donors. Study conclusions and caveats: Within the data, a cluster of highly shared sequence variants was likely a sequencing artifact.

Concerning this clone: Its specificity is unknown.

PCR primers comprised 60 Vbeta and 13 Jbeta primers. Method: immunoSEQ multiplex PCR; TCRdb's copy keeps in-frame clones and lacks some. The data contain some 200,000 clones, 12% of them singletons. The receptor's source is a man aged 45-65 years in good health and CMV-seropositive. What was sequenced was PBMCs.

CDR3 DNA: TGTGCCAGCAGCGGCCGGGGGGGCACCGGGGAGCTGTTTTTT. This gives the protein CASSGRGGTGELFF. The chain links TRBV9 to TRBJ2-2; 8 positions agree with TRBD2. With 3 bases clipped from V and 4 bases from J, the junction kept 2 bases outside the gene matches. CDR3 size: 14 residues. Germline V gene sequence: CDR1 SGDLS, CDR2 YYNGEE.